The present entry profiles one T cell receptor (beta chain) with its context. Its antigen is not known. PBMC libraries mostly used around 460 ng of input genomic DNA, with six replicates per sample. Clones were read by immunoSEQ multiplex PCR, and TCRdb kept only the in-frame ones, dropping some. This table holds roughly 15,000 clones, 66% found once. This sample was taken from a study of neoadjuvant anti-PD-1 for oral cavity cancer. This CDR3 is 13 amino acids long. V shed 2 bases and J shed 0 bases, with 2 bases lying between them. Per the germline V gene, CDR1 is SGHKS and CDR2 is YYEKEE (reference sequence). Blood cells were analyzed directly, without culture or expansion. General observations from the study: With a few patients per group, TCR findings need larger cohorts. Higher pretreatment Treg/Th17 ratios tracked higher pretreatment blood clonality.

The clonotype originates from a person between 40 and 85 years old with oral cavity squamous cell carcinoma. This sequence joins TRBV5-5 and TRBJ1-4; D uncertain. The specimen comprised PBMCs, sampled before nivolumab (anti-PD-1) treatment. The CDR3 protein is CASSFSTNEKLFF. The CDR3 region has the DNA TGTGCCAGCAGCTTTTCAACTAATGAAAAACTGTTTTTT.